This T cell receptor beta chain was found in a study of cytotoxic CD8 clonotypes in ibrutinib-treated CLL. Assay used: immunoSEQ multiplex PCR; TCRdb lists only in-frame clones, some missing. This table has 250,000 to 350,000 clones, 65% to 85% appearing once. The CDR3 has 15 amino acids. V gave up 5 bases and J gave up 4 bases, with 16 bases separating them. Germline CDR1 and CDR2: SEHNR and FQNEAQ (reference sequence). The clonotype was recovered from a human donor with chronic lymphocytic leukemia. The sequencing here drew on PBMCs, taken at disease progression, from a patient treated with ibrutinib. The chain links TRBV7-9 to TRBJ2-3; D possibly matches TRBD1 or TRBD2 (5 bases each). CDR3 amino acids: CASSRDGEWADTQYF. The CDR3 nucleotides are TGTGCCAGCAGCCGGGACGGGGAGTGGGCAGATACGCAGTATTTT.